This is a list of T cell receptor beta chains from one sample in a study of blood T cell repertoires in COVID-19. Clones were sequenced by immunoSEQ multiplex PCR, and TCRdb holds only the in-frame ones, with some missing. The sample includes under 450,000 clones, more than 85% of them seen just once. The sample comprised PBMCs or T cells enriched from blood (not recorded which). All receptors come from a woman aged 25 to 39 who had recovered from COVID-19. CDR3s include the opening cysteine and the closing phenylalanine or tryptophan. Each record gives: CDR3 DNA, CDR3 protein, D gene, J gene, clone size, V gene. A D gene is named only where the DNA matches it firmly. Some rows mark clone size as missing; the rest say once, few, many or name a class of expanded clone.

CDR3nt: TGTGCCAGCAGTGAAAACTCCTATAGCAATCAGCCCCAGCATTTT
CDR3aa: CASSENSYSNQPQHF
d_gene: .
j_gene: TRBJ1-5
abundance: few
v_gene: TRBV2

CDR3nt: TGTGCCAGCAGCTGGGGACAGTACACTGAAGCTTTCTTT
CDR3aa: CASSWGQYTEAFF
d_gene: TRBD1
j_gene: TRBJ1-1
abundance: .
v_gene: TRBV5-4

CDR3nt: TGTGCCAGCAGTGTCGGCGGCAGAACCAACGAGCAGTACTTC
CDR3aa: CASSVGGRTNEQYF
d_gene: .
j_gene: TRBJ2-7
abundance: .
v_gene: TRBV2

CDR3nt: TGCGCCAGCAGCTTGGTTACGGGAGACTACGAGCAGTACTTC
CDR3aa: CASSLVTGDYEQYF
d_gene: .
j_gene: TRBJ2-7
abundance: few
v_gene: TRBV5-1

CDR3nt: TGTGCCAGCAGCCTGGACCTTACACAGGGAAATGAGCAGTTCTTC
CDR3aa: CASSLDLTQGNEQFF
d_gene: .
j_gene: TRBJ2-1
abundance: .
v_gene: TRBV3-1/TRBV3-2

CDR3nt: TGTGCCATACAGACGGCCACCTACGAGCAGTACTTC
CDR3aa: CAIQTATYEQYF
d_gene: .
j_gene: TRBJ2-7
abundance: .
v_gene: TRBV10-3

CDR3nt: TGCGCCAGCCGCCTGGGGGCAAGTAGCAATCAGCCCCAGCATTTT
CDR3aa: CASRLGASSNQPQHF
d_gene: .
j_gene: TRBJ1-5
abundance: once
v_gene: TRBV5-1

CDR3nt: TGTGCCAGCTCACCACCAGGGACAGGGGTCTACGAGCAGTACTTC
CDR3aa: CASSPPGTGVYEQYF
d_gene: TRBD1
j_gene: TRBJ2-7
abundance: .
v_gene: TRBV18

CDR3nt: TGTGCCAGCTCGCGGGACAGCTTGAGCTCCTACGAGCAGTACTTC
CDR3aa: CASSRDSLSSYEQYF
d_gene: .
j_gene: TRBJ2-7
abundance: few
v_gene: TRBV18

CDR3nt: TGTGCCAGCAGCCAAGGAGGGACAGGGGGCTTTGGCTACACCTTC
CDR3aa: CASSQGGTGGFGYTF
d_gene: TRBD1
j_gene: TRBJ1-2
abundance: .
v_gene: TRBV3-1/TRBV3-2

CDR3nt: TGTGCCAGCAGTCCAGGGGTAGGGTACGAGCAGTACTTC
CDR3aa: CASSPGVGYEQYF
d_gene: .
j_gene: TRBJ2-7
abundance: .
v_gene: TRBV7-9

CDR3nt: TGTGCCAGCAGGGGGGGAGGCTCCTACAATGAGCAGTTCTTC
CDR3aa: CASRGGGSYNEQFF
d_gene: .
j_gene: TRBJ2-1
abundance: once
v_gene: TRBV27

CDR3nt: TGTGCCAGCAGCTTGTTAGGGGTACCAAACACCGGGGAGCTGTTTTTT
CDR3aa: CASSLLGVPNTGELFF
d_gene: .
j_gene: TRBJ2-2
abundance: .
v_gene: TRBV5-5

CDR3nt: TGTGCCAGCAGCGTGAACCCCGGACTAGCGGGGGGTACAGATACGCAGTATTTT
CDR3aa: CASSVNPGLAGGTDTQYF
d_gene: TRBD2
j_gene: TRBJ2-3
abundance: .
v_gene: TRBV9

CDR3nt: TGCGCCAGCAGCCAGATCATAGGGACAGGGGACTACGAGCAGTACTTC
CDR3aa: CASSQIIGTGDYEQYF
d_gene: TRBD1
j_gene: TRBJ2-7
abundance: once
v_gene: TRBV4-1

CDR3nt: TGCGCCAGCAGGAAGCGGGAGGAGAGAGATACGCAGTATTTT
CDR3aa: CASRKREERDTQYF
d_gene: TRBD2
j_gene: TRBJ2-3
abundance: .
v_gene: TRBV5-1

CDR3nt: TGCGCCAGCAGCAGTCGACAGGGTATCAGGGCAGATACGCAGTATTTT
CDR3aa: CASSSRQGIRADTQYF
d_gene: TRBD1
j_gene: TRBJ2-3
abundance: .
v_gene: TRBV5-1

CDR3nt: TGTGCCAGCAGCTTGGACCTAGCGGGGGGGCCCAACACCGGGGAGCTGTTTTTT
CDR3aa: CASSLDLAGGPNTGELFF
d_gene: TRBD2
j_gene: TRBJ2-2
abundance: .
v_gene: TRBV5-4

CDR3nt: TGTGCCAGCAGTCCGCGGACAGGGTCCTACGAGCAGTACTTC
CDR3aa: CASSPRTGSYEQYF
d_gene: TRBD1
j_gene: TRBJ2-7
abundance: once
v_gene: TRBV27

CDR3nt: TGTGCCAGCGTGAGCGGAGTATCCAATTCACCCCTCCACTTT
CDR3aa: CASVSGVSNSPLHF
d_gene: .
j_gene: TRBJ1-6
abundance: .
v_gene: TRBV6-5

CDR3nt: TGTGCCAGCAGTTTGACAGGGTTTATGTCTAATGAAAAACTGTTTTTT
CDR3aa: CASSLTGFMSNEKLFF
d_gene: TRBD1
j_gene: TRBJ1-4
abundance: once
v_gene: TRBV27

CDR3nt: TGTGCCAGCAGTACTCACCGGGTTCCGGGCCTAGCGGGCTCCTATAATTCACCCCTCCACTTT
CDR3aa: CASSTHRVPGLAGSYNSPLHF
d_gene: .
j_gene: TRBJ1-6
abundance: .
v_gene: TRBV28

CDR3nt: TGTGCCAGCAGTTACTCAAGGGGGTCTGAAGCTTTCTTT
CDR3aa: CASSYSRGSEAFF
d_gene: .
j_gene: TRBJ1-1
abundance: .
v_gene: TRBV6-5

CDR3nt: TGTGCCAGCAGCTTAAGAGGGTCGGGAACTGAAGCTTTCTTT
CDR3aa: CASSLRGSGTEAFF
d_gene: .
j_gene: TRBJ1-1
abundance: .
v_gene: TRBV11-3

CDR3nt: TGTGCCAGCAGCACGGGACAGGGAGGGTATGGCTACACCTTC
CDR3aa: CASSTGQGGYGYTF
d_gene: TRBD1
j_gene: TRBJ1-2
abundance: .
v_gene: TRBV7-8

CDR3nt: TGCAGCGTTGCCGCAAATCCAGTCAACTATGGCTACACCTTC
CDR3aa: CSVAANPVNYGYTF
d_gene: .
j_gene: TRBJ1-2
abundance: few
v_gene: TRBV29-1

CDR3nt: TGTGCCAGCAGCCCTACTAGCCCCTACGAGCAGTACTTC
CDR3aa: CASSPTSPYEQYF
d_gene: .
j_gene: TRBJ2-7
abundance: .
v_gene: TRBV28

CDR3nt: TGTGCCACCAGCACTACGGGGGGGGGCAATCAGCCCCAGCATTTT
CDR3aa: CATSTTGGGNQPQHF
d_gene: .
j_gene: TRBJ1-5
abundance: .
v_gene: TRBV15

CDR3nt: TGTGCCAGCAGTCCCCAGCGGGCTAGCACAGATACGCAGTATTTT
CDR3aa: CASSPQRASTDTQYF
d_gene: .
j_gene: TRBJ2-3
abundance: .
v_gene: TRBV28

CDR3nt: TGTGCCAGCAGCACAGGGGGCGGCTTTTACTACGAGCAGTACTTC
CDR3aa: CASSTGGGFYYEQYF
d_gene: TRBD1
j_gene: TRBJ2-7
abundance: .
v_gene: TRBV7-6

CDR3nt: TGTGCCAGCAGCCAGAGGGAGGGAAGTAGAACTTTCTTT
CDR3aa: CASSQREGSRTFF
d_gene: .
j_gene: TRBJ1-1
abundance: once
v_gene: TRBV3-1/TRBV3-2

CDR3nt: TGCGCCAGCAGCGACTCCGGGACAGGAGTATATGGCTACACCTTC
CDR3aa: CASSDSGTGVYGYTF
d_gene: TRBD1
j_gene: TRBJ1-2
abundance: .
v_gene: TRBV5-1

CDR3nt: TGTGCCAGCAGCTGGACTAGCGGGACTGTTCGCACAGATACGCAGTATTTT
CDR3aa: CASSWTSGTVRTDTQYF
d_gene: TRBD2
j_gene: TRBJ2-3
abundance: .
v_gene: TRBV7-2

CDR3nt: TGTGCCAGCAGCTTACCAGCTAGCGGTGATAAGACCGGGGAGCTGTTTTTT
CDR3aa: CASSLPASGDKTGELFF
d_gene: TRBD2
j_gene: TRBJ2-2
abundance: .
v_gene: TRBV7-9

CDR3nt: TGTGCCAGCAGTCCGATCTTTGGGACTAGCGGGAGCCCATACAATGAGCAGTTCTTC
CDR3aa: CASSPIFGTSGSPYNEQFF
d_gene: TRBD2
j_gene: TRBJ2-1
abundance: .
v_gene: TRBV28

CDR3nt: TGCAGCGTTGAATTCCAGGATGTCCGATTGAAGGCGCAGTATTTT
CDR3aa: CSVEFQDVRLKAQYF
d_gene: .
j_gene: TRBJ2-3
abundance: .
v_gene: TRBV29-1

CDR3nt: TGCGCCAGCAACCCGACAGGTAATAGCAATCAGCCCCAGCATTTT
CDR3aa: CASNPTGNSNQPQHF
d_gene: .
j_gene: TRBJ1-5
abundance: .
v_gene: TRBV5-1

CDR3nt: TGTGCCAGCAGCCCTCCCGGCAGGGGAAGATCACCCCTCCACTTT
CDR3aa: CASSPPGRGRSPLHF
d_gene: .
j_gene: TRBJ1-6
abundance: once
v_gene: TRBV3-1/TRBV3-2

CDR3nt: TGTGCCAGCAGTTTTGGACCCGGGGGGCAATATGGCTACACCTTC
CDR3aa: CASSFGPGGQYGYTF
d_gene: .
j_gene: TRBJ1-2
abundance: .
v_gene: TRBV5-4

CDR3nt: TGTGCCAGCATATCCTGGGCCAACGTCCTGACTTTC
CDR3aa: CASISWANVLTF
d_gene: .
j_gene: TRBJ2-6
abundance: .
v_gene: TRBV2

CDR3nt: TGTGCCAGCAGTACAGGGTCCTCCTACGAGCAGTACTTC
CDR3aa: CASSTGSSYEQYF
d_gene: .
j_gene: TRBJ2-7
abundance: .
v_gene: TRBV7-2